The source of this TCR beta chain is a study of blood T cell repertoires in COVID-19. Sequenced by immunoSEQ multiplex PCR; TCRdb stores in-frame clones only, minus some. The table lists 60,000 or so clones, less than 90% of them singletons. In this sample, this clone turned up a few times. The specimen was peripheral blood. The source is a woman in her 70s with active COVID-19.

The DNA for the CDR3 is TGTGCCAGCAGTAAGAGATCCTCCTACGAGCAGTACTTC. Translating it yields CASSKRSSYEQYF. This sequence joins TRBV2 and TRBJ2-7; D is uncertain. Per the germline V gene, CDR1 is SNHLY and CDR2 is FYNNEI. The CDR3 consists of 13 residues. V lost 5 bases and J lost 0, with 8 bases in between.